Listed below are T cell receptor beta chains from one sample, sequenced in a study of cytomegalovirus exposure and HLA in healthy donors. Generated by immunoSEQ multiplex PCR, the TCRdb table keeps only in-frame clones and is missing some. There are some 130,000 clones in the sample; around 80% occur only once, and 30% lies in the top ten. Sequenced material: PBMCs. These receptors originate from a man aged 25 to 40 in good health and CMV-seropositive. Both conserved end residues are part of each CDR3. Only part of the rows carry a size: once, few, many, or a class if the clone is expanded.

size: .; length: 15; J: TRBJ2-1; V: TRBV19; CDR3: CATNSLGSSYNEQFF
size: few; length: 14; J: TRBJ1-2; V: TRBV12-5; CDR3: CASGLDRVSYGYTF
size: .; length: 15; J: TRBJ1-5; V: TRBV6-1; CDR3: CASSEATQGNQPQHF
size: .; length: 15; J: TRBJ2-2; V: TRBV6-6; CDR3: CASWGGGTKTGELFF
size: .; length: 14; J: TRBJ2-7; V: TRBV7-3; CDR3: CASSQQGGPYEQYF
size: .; length: 16; J: TRBJ2-5; V: TRBV7-9; CDR3: CASSISTSGLQETQYF
size: few; length: 14; J: TRBJ2-3; V: TRBV5-4; CDR3: CASSLLTSTDTQYF
size: once; length: 14; J: TRBJ1-2; V: TRBV6-4; CDR3: CASRDIRGNYGYTF
size: .; length: 13; J: TRBJ1-2; V: TRBV4-1; CDR3: CASSQVGAGGYTF
size: .; length: 17; J: TRBJ2-1; V: TRBV5-1; CDR3: CASSGGTSGSSYNEQFF
size: .; length: 17; J: TRBJ2-1; V: TRBV7-9; CDR3: CASSPAGVGGRFYEQFF
size: .; length: 15; J: TRBJ1-1; V: TRBV18; CDR3: CASQRTGGRDTEAFF
size: .; length: 15; J: TRBJ2-1; V: TRBV7-6; CDR3: CASSRGGGSYNEQFF
size: .; length: 13; J: TRBJ2-5; V: TRBV5-1; CDR3: CASSRWTEETQYF
size: .; length: 16; J: TRBJ1-4; V: TRBV5-6; CDR3: CASSSFRLATNEKLFF